The source of this TCR beta chain is a study of shared clonotypes between healthy human individuals. The assay was immunoSEQ multiplex PCR, and TCRdb's table has in-frame clones only and misses some. This table has about 470,000 clones, roughly 80% appearing once. This CDR3 spans 13 amino acids. V was pared by 2 bases and J by 3 bases, with 6 bases between. Germline CDR1 reads MDHEN; CDR2 reads SYDVKM. Some 84 million PBMCs supplied genomic DNA for unsorted samples. This clone showed up many times. Other nucleotide sequences in the sample specify the same CDR3. The sequence derives from a woman aged 40 to 55 in good health. Some clones in this sample may be carry-over from other donors' samples. The rearrangement joins TRBV28 to TRBJ2-3; D is ambiguous. The sequencing input was PBMCs. DNA of the CDR3: TGTGCCAGCAGTTTAGCGTTGACAGATACGCAGTATTTT. Protein: CASSLALTDTQYF.